The 9 T cell receptor beta chains reported below all come from one sample, sequenced in a study of blood T cell repertoires in COVID-19. TCRdb's table, derived via immunoSEQ multiplex PCR, lists solely in-frame clones and lacks some. The sample holds about half a million clones, about 88% seen once. The sequencing input was PBMCs or T cells enriched from blood (not recorded which). These receptors were taken from an older woman who had recovered from COVID-19.

The chain links TRBV2 to TRBJ2-2; perhaps TRBD1 as D (5 bases). This CDR3 is 15 amino acids long. Germline V gene sequence: CDR1 SNHLY, CDR2 FYNNEI. Trimming left V 7 bases short and J 1 base short, with 13 bases between. The CDR3 nucleotides are TGTGCCAGCAAAATGCAGGGCCTGAACACCGGGGAGCTGTTTTTT. This sequence encodes CASKMQGLNTGELFF.

J is TRBJ2-3 and V is TRBV5-1; TRBD1 aligns across 7 bases. Germline lookup yields CDR1 SGHRS and CDR2 YFSETQ. Trimming cost V 5 bases and J 0 bases; bases outside gene matches: 6. This CDR3 spans 15 amino acids. As DNA, the CDR3 is TGCGCCAGCAGAACCGGGACAGCTAGCACAGATACGCAGTATTTT. This translates into CASRTGTASTDTQYF.

This sequence joins TRBV19 and TRBJ2-2; 7 bases line up with TRBD2. This CDR3 is 17 amino acids long. Germline-derived CDR1 and CDR2 are LNHDA and SQIVND (reference sequence). With 4 bases clipped from V and 1 base from J, the junction kept 9 bases outside the gene matches. The CDR3 spells CASSRTGVAGNTGELFF. The CDR3 nucleotides read TGTGCCAGTAGTAGGACCGGGGTAGCGGGGAACACCGGGGAGCTGTTTTTT.

This rearrangement joins TRBV2 to TRBJ2-1, with 8 bases fitting TRBD2. V lost 2 bases and J lost 6; bases outside the gene matches: 6. The CDR3 has 15 amino acids. CDR1 is SNHLY and CDR2 is FYNNEI in the germline V gene. The CDR3 protein is CASSENGLAGNEQFF. Here the CDR3 DNA reads TGTGCCAGCAGTGAAAACGGACTAGCCGGCAATGAGCAGTTCTTC.

The rearrangement uses TRBV14 and TRBJ2-7, with a possible D match to TRBD1 (6 bases). CDR3 length: 15 amino acids. The germline gives CDR1 SGHDN, CDR2 FVKESK. The ends were cut back, 3 bases at V and 2 bases at J, with 14 bases in the middle. The CDR3 DNA reads TGTGCCAGCAGCCAGAGGGGGTCTCGGGCCTACGAGCAGTACTTC. It codes for CASSQRGSRAYEQYF.

This chain joins TRBV3-1 (or the pseudogene TRBV3-2) and TRBJ1-1, with TRBD1 identical over 10 bases. The germline CDR1 and CDR2 sequences are LGHDT and YNNKEL (reference sequence). The V segment lost 4 bases and the J segment 9 bases; nucleotides outside the gene matches: 14. The CDR3 length is 16 residues. The CDR3 DNA is TGTGCCAGCAGCCGAGAGGACAGGGGGTTTCCTTCGAAAGCTTTCTTT. Its translation is CASSREDRGFPSKAFF.

The chain uses TRBV6-4 and TRBJ1-6, with 10 bases that match TRBD1. The V and J ends lost 5 bases and 6 bases, in that order; junction bases with no gene match: 1. Germline lookup yields CDR1 MRHNA and CDR2 SNTAGT. The length of the CDR3 is 14 residues. CDR3 nucleotide sequence: TGTGCCAGCAGTAGACAGGGGGCTAATTCACCCCTCCACTTT. Protein sequence: CASSRQGANSPLHF.

This chain uses TRBV10-3 with TRBJ1-5, with D possibly being TRBD1 (6 bases). Germline CDR1 and CDR2: ENHRY and SYGVKD. Trimming left V 0 bases short and J 2 bases short, with 8 bases between. This CDR3 is built from 15 residues. The CDR3 here is CAISESRTGNQPQHF. The CDR3 coding sequence is TGTGCCATCAGTGAGTCCCGGACAGGCAATCAGCCCCAGCATTTT.

V is TRBV12-3 or TRBV12-4 and J is TRBJ1-1, with 7 bases lining up with TRBD1. This CDR3 region has 13 residues. The V gene end was trimmed by 5 bases and the J gene end by 1 base; junction bases not matched to a gene: 1. CDR3 DNA: TGTGCCAGCAGTGACAGGGCGAACACTGAAGCTTTCTTT. Protein sequence: CASSDRANTEAFF.